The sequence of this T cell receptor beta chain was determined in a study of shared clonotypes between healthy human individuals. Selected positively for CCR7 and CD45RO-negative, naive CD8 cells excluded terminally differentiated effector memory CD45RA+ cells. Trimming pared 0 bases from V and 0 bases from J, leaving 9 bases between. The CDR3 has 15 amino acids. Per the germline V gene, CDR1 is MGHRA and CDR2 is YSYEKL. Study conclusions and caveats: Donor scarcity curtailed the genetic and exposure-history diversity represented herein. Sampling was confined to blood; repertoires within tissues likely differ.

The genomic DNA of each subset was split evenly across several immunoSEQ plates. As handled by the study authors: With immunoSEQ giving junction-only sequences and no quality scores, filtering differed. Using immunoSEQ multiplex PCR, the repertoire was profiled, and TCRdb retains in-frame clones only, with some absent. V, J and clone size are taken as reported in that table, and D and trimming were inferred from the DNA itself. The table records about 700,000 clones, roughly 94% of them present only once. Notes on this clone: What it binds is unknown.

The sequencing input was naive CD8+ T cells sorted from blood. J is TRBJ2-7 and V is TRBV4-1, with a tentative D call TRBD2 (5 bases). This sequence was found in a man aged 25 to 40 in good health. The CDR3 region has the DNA TGCGCCAGCAGCCAAGATCCGGGGAACTCCTACGAGCAGTACTTC. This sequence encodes CASSQDPGNSYEQYF.